The rows below give T cell receptor beta chains drawn from one sample of a study of T cell changes during pregnancy in multiple sclerosis. Sequencing used immunoSEQ multiplex PCR; TCRdb keeps in-frame clones, though not all of them. This sample has roughly 90,000 clones; less than 95% occur once, and the top ten carry around 0.93%. Specimen: peripheral blood, collected before pregnancy. These receptor sequences come from a female donor with multiple sclerosis, enrolled in a pregnancy study. CDR3s include the opening cysteine and the closing phenylalanine or tryptophan. Fields, in order: CDR3 protein, J gene, clone size, V gene. For some rows the clone size is stated as once, few or many, or as a class when expanded; others skip it.

cdr3_aa: CASSYSYRITNYGYTF; j_call: TRBJ1-2; clone_size: .; v_call: TRBV5-1
cdr3_aa: CASSVDTSGGIRETQYF; j_call: TRBJ2-5; clone_size: .; v_call: TRBV9
cdr3_aa: CASSQGTGALPQYF; j_call: TRBJ2-5; clone_size: .; v_call: TRBV6-5
cdr3_aa: CSVAGTLGNTEAFF; j_call: TRBJ1-1; clone_size: .; v_call: TRBV29-1
cdr3_aa: CSAGDLRRDF; j_call: TRBJ2-5; clone_size: .; v_call: TRBV20-1
cdr3_aa: CASSSSLAGVTDTQYF; j_call: TRBJ2-3; clone_size: once; v_call: TRBV5-5
cdr3_aa: CASSPGQLNSPLHF; j_call: TRBJ1-6; clone_size: once; v_call: TRBV7-9
cdr3_aa: CASSVSGTENQPQHF; j_call: TRBJ1-5; clone_size: .; v_call: TRBV2
cdr3_aa: CASSSGSNSPLHF; j_call: TRBJ1-6; clone_size: .; v_call: TRBV5-4
cdr3_aa: CASSPTEDGYTF; j_call: TRBJ1-2; clone_size: .; v_call: TRBV18
cdr3_aa: CASSFDRGMGTQYF; j_call: TRBJ2-5; clone_size: .; v_call: TRBV11-2
cdr3_aa: CASSQQGPGNTIYF; j_call: TRBJ1-3; clone_size: .; v_call: TRBV18
cdr3_aa: CASSRLNGANTEAFF; j_call: TRBJ1-1; clone_size: .; v_call: TRBV7-9
cdr3_aa: CASRLGWGTGELFF; j_call: TRBJ2-2; clone_size: .; v_call: TRBV19
cdr3_aa: CASSYGLRGQPQHF; j_call: TRBJ1-5; clone_size: once; v_call: TRBV6-6
cdr3_aa: CASSYSQDRASYEQYF; j_call: TRBJ2-7; clone_size: .; v_call: TRBV6-6
cdr3_aa: CASSRTSGSLHF; j_call: TRBJ2-7; clone_size: few; v_call: TRBV10-1
cdr3_aa: CASSQSYRQGLYNEQFF; j_call: TRBJ2-1; clone_size: .; v_call: TRBV4-2
cdr3_aa: CASSPSGGGYGEQFF; j_call: TRBJ2-1; clone_size: .; v_call: TRBV4-2
cdr3_aa: CAHRPSGFYNEQFF; j_call: TRBJ2-1; clone_size: .; v_call: TRBV30
cdr3_aa: CASSLDGGGTYNEQFF; j_call: TRBJ2-1; clone_size: .; v_call: TRBV5-1
cdr3_aa: CASRDLQGVSYEQYF; j_call: TRBJ2-7; clone_size: .; v_call: TRBV27
cdr3_aa: CASDPIGSRNENTEAFF; j_call: TRBJ1-1; clone_size: .; v_call: TRBV28
cdr3_aa: CASSDSNSPLHF; j_call: TRBJ1-6; clone_size: .; v_call: TRBV2
cdr3_aa: CASSFGRMNTEAFF; j_call: TRBJ1-1; clone_size: .; v_call: TRBV7-3
cdr3_aa: CASSMGPGQGNSPLHF; j_call: TRBJ1-6; clone_size: .; v_call: TRBV19
cdr3_aa: CASRSGTGGTGELFF; j_call: TRBJ2-2; clone_size: .; v_call: TRBV7-3
cdr3_aa: CASSLSSGSGANVLTF; j_call: TRBJ2-6; clone_size: .; v_call: TRBV5-1
cdr3_aa: CSVEDLSTGTSDTYEQYF; j_call: TRBJ2-7; clone_size: .; v_call: TRBV29-1
cdr3_aa: CASSLVGTGGYVNTEAFF; j_call: TRBJ1-1; clone_size: .; v_call: TRBV11-2
cdr3_aa: CASSTRGASTGELFF; j_call: TRBJ2-2; clone_size: .; v_call: TRBV18
cdr3_aa: CASSDQGCGANVLTF; j_call: TRBJ2-6; clone_size: .; v_call: TRBV10-1
cdr3_aa: CASSWTRGSYNEQFF; j_call: TRBJ2-1; clone_size: .; v_call: TRBV4-1